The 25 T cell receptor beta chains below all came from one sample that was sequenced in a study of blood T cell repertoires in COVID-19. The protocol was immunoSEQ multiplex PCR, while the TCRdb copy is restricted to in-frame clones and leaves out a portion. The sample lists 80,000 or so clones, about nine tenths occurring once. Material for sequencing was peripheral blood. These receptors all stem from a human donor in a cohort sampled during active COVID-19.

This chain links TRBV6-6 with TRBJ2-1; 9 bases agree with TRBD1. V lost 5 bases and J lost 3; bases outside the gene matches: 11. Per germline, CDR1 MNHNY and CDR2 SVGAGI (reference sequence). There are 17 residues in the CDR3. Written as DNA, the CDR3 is TGTGCCAGCAGTCATGGGGGGGGGACAGGGCGCTACAATGAGCAGTTCTTC. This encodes CASSHGGGTGRYNEQFF.

CDR3 sequence (DNA): TGCAGTGCTAGGAGGCAGATTGAAGCTTTCTTT. Protein sequence: CSARRQIEAFF. The rearrangement links TRBV20-1 to TRBJ1-1, with no clear D. The germline CDR1 and CDR2 sequences are DFQATT and SNEGSKA (reference sequence). The CDR3 consists of 11 residues. V lost 3 bases to trimming and J lost 7 bases, with 9 bases between them.

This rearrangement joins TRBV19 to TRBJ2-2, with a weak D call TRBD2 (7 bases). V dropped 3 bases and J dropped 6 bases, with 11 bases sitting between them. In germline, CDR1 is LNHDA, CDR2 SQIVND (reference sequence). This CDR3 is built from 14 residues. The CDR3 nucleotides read TGTGCCAGTAGTATTCAAGGGGGGGCCGGGGAGCTGTTTTTT. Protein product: CASSIQGGAGELFF.

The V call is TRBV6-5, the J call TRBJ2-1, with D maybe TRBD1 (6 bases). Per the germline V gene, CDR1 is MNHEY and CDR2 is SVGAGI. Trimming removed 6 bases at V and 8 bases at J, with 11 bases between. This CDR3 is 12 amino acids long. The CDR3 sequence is CASRQGRDEQFF. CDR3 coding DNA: TGTGCCAGCAGACAGGGTAGGGATGAGCAGTTCTTC.

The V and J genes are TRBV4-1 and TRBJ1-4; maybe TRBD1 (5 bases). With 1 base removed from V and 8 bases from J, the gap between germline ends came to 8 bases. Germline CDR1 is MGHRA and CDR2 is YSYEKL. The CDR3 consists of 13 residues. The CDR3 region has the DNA TGCGCCAGCAGCCAAGCGGGGGTAGAAAAACTGTTTTTT. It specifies CASSQAGVEKLFF.

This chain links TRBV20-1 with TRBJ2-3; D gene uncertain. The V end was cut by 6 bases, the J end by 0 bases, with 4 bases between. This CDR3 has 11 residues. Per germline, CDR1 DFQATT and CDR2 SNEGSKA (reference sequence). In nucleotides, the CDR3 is TGCAGTGCGAGGAGCACAGATACGCAGTATTTT. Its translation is CSARSTDTQYF.

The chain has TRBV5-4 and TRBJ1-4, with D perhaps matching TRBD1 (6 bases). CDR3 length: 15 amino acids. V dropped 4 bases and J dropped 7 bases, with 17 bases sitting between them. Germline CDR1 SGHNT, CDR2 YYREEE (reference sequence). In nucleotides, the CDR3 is TGTGCCAGCAGCAATCCACAGGGAGTCCCTGAAAAACTGTTTTTT. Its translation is CASSNPQGVPEKLFF.

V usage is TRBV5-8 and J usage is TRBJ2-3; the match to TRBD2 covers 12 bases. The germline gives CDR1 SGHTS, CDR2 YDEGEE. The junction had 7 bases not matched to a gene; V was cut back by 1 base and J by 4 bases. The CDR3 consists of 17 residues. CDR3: CASSLRLLAGGADTQYF. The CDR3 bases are TGTGCCAGCAGCTTGCGTCTACTAGCGGGAGGCGCAGATACGCAGTATTTT.

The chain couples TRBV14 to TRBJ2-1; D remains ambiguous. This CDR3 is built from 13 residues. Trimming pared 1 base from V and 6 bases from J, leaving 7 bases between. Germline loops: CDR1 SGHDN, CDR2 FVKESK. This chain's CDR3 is CASSQGWPNEQFF. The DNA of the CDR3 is TGTGCCAGCAGCCAAGGATGGCCCAATGAGCAGTTCTTC.

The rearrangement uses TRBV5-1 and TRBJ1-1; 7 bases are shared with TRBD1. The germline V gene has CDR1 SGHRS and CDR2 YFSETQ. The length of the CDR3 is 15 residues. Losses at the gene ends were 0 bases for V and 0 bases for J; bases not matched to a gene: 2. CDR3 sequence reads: CASSLVGQVNTEAFF. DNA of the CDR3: TGCGCCAGCAGCTTGGTTGGACAGGTGAACACTGAAGCTTTCTTT.

DNA of the CDR3: TGTGCCAGCAGCCCCACGACAGGGGTTGGCTATGGCTACACCTTC. The encoded protein is CASSPTTGVGYGYTF. This sequence joins TRBV11-2 and TRBJ1-2; 8 bases line up with TRBD1. The V gene end was trimmed by 5 bases and the J gene end by 4 bases; junction bases not matched to a gene: 9. The germline V gene has CDR1 SGHAT and CDR2 FQNNGV. This CDR3 has 15 amino acids.

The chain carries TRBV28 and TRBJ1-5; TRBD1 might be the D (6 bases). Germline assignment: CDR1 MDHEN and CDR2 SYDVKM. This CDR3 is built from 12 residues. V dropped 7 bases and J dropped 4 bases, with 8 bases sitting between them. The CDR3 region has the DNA TGTGCCAGCATGGGGGCTAATCAGCCCCAGCATTTT. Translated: CASMGANQPQHF.

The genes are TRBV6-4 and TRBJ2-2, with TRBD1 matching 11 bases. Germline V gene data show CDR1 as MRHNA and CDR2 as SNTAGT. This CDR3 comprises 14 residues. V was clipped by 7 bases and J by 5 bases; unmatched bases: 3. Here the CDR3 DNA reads TGTGCCAGCAAAGGACAGGGGGCAACCGGGGAGCTGTTTTTT. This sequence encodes CASKGQGATGELFF.

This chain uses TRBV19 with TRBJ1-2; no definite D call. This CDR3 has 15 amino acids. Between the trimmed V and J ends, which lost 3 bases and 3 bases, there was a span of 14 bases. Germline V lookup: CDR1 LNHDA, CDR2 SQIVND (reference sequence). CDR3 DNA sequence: TGTGCCAGTAGTATGGTGACTGGGTTGGACTATGGCTACACCTTC. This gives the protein CASSMVTGLDYGYTF.

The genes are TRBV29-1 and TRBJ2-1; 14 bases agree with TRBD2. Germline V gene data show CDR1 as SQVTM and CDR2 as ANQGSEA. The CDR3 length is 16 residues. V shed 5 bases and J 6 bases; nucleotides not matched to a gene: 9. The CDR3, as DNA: TGCAGCGTTACCGGGACTAGCGGGAGAAAAGGCAATGAGCAGTTCTTC. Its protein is CSVTGTSGRKGNEQFF.

CDR3 coding DNA: TGCGCCAGCAGCTTTGACTTGGATGGCTACACCTTC. It yields the protein CASSFDLDGYTF. The J gene is TRBJ1-2, the V gene TRBV5-1; D ambiguous. The V end was cut by 2 bases, the J end by 6 bases, with 8 bases between. Germline-derived CDR1 and CDR2 are SGHRS and YFSETQ. The CDR3 is made up of 12 amino acids.

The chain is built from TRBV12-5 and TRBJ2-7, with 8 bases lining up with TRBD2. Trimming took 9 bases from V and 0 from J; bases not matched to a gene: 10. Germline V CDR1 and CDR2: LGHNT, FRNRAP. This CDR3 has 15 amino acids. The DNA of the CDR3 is TGTGCTAGCCTACCAAGCGGGGGAAACTCCTACGAGCAGTACTTC. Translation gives CASLPSGGNSYEQYF.

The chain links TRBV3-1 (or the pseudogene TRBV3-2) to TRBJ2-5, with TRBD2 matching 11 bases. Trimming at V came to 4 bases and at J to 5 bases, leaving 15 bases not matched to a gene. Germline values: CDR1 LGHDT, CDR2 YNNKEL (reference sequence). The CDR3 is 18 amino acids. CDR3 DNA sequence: TGTGCCAGCAGCCCTACCGGGACTAGCGGCACACTAGACGAGACCCAGTACTTC. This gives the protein CASSPTGTSGTLDETQYF.

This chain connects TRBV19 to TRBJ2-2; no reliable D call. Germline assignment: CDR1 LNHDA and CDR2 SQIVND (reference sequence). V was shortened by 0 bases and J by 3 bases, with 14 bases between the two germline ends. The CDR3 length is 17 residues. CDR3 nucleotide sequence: TGTGCCAGTAGTATAGACGGGTTAGCAGCCTACACCGGGGAGCTGTTTTTT. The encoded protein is CASSIDGLAAYTGELFF.

CDR3: CASSQVGTSGGGADTQYF. CDR3 in DNA: TGTGCCAGCAGCCAAGTAGGGACTAGCGGGGGCGGGGCAGATACGCAGTATTTT. The V gene is TRBV3-1 (or the pseudogene TRBV3-2), the J gene TRBJ2-3; TRBD2 matches at 14 bases. Trimming took 1 base from V and 4 from J; bases not matched to a gene: 7. Germline-derived CDR1 and CDR2 are LGHDT and YNNKEL (reference sequence). This CDR3 region has 18 residues.

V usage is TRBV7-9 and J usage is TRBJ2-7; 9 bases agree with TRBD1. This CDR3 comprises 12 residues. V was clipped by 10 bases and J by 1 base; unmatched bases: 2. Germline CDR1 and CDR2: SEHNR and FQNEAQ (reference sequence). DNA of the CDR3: TGTGCCACGGGACAGGGATCCTACGAGCAGTACTTC. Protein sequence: CATGQGSYEQYF.

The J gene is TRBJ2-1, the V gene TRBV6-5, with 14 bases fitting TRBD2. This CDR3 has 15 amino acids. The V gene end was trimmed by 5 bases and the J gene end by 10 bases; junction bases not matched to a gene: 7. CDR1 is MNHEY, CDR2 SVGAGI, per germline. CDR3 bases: TGTGCCAGCAGTCTGACTAGCGGGAGGGCAGAAGAGCAGTTCTTC. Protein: CASSLTSGRAEEQFF.

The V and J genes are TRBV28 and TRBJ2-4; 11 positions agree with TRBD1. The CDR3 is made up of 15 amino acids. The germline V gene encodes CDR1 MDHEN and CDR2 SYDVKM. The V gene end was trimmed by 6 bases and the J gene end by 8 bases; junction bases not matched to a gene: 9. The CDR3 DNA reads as TGTGCCAGCAGAGAAACCGGGACAGGGGGATACATTCAGTACTTC. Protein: CASRETGTGGYIQYF.

CDR3 loop: CASSQVGGTYEQYF. In nucleotides, the CDR3 is TGTGCCAGCAGCCAAGTCGGCGGGACCTACGAGCAGTACTTC. V is TRBV3-1 (or the pseudogene TRBV3-2) and J is TRBJ2-7; D is perhaps TRBD2 (6 bases). The V end lost 1 base, the J end lost 2 bases, and 9 bases lay between the germline ends. Germline lookup yields CDR1 LGHDT and CDR2 YNNKEL (reference sequence). The CDR3 consists of 14 residues.

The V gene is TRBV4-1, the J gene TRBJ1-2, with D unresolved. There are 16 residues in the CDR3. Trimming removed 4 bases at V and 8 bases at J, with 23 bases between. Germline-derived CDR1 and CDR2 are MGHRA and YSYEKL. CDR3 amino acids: CASSPPLTSPLSGYTF. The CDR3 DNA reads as TGCGCCAGCAGCCCCCCCCTGACATCTCCTCTCTCGGGCTACACCTTC.